What follows are 6 T cell receptor beta chains derived from one specimen sequenced in a study of shared clonotypes between healthy human individuals (dated by TCRdb to 2020 to 2022). Libraries came from the immunoSEQ multiplex PCR assay. TCRdb obtained this table from immuneACCESS and retained in-frame rearrangements with V and J assigned. These tables miss some clones; where compared with another copy, unresolved V genes account for less than half of the shortfall, and the remainder is unexplained. This sample holds some 690,000 clones; 90% were observed only once. 34% of the sample is taken by the ten largest. Sequencing was carried out using memory CD8+ T cells from PBMCs. The label giving this sample's cell subset or site can be read as: CD45RO+ cells pooled with CCR7-negative TemRA cells. All receptors come from a man younger than 35 in good health. Some clones in this sample may be carry-over from other donors' samples.

This clone was detected only once. CDR3: CASSQDAKQGVYNEQFF. DNA of the CDR3: TGCGCCAGCAGCCAAGATGCAAAACAGGGGGTCTACAATGAGCAGTTCTTC. This chain uses TRBV4-1 with TRBJ2-1; 8 positions match TRBD1. The ends lost 0 bases at V and 3 bases at J; junction bases unmatched: 7. Germline-derived CDR1 and CDR2 are MGHRA and YSYEKL. The CDR3 consists of 17 residues.

For this clone: Other DNA sequences in this sample translate to the same CDR3. This rearrangement joins TRBV27 to TRBJ2-7; 7 positions agree with TRBD1. This CDR3 region has 14 residues. V was pared by 2 bases and J by 3 bases, with 4 bases of the junction left unmatched. The germline gives CDR1 MNHEY, CDR2 SMNVEV (reference sequence). CDR3 nucleotide sequence: TGTGCCAGCAGTTTAGGGCAGGGGGTCTACGAGCAGTACTTC. Its translation is CASSLGQGVYEQYF.

In this sample, this clone turned up a few times. This rearrangement joins TRBV7-9 to TRBJ1-2, with D unresolved. The V end was cut by 0 bases, the J end by 4 bases, with 9 bases between. CDR1 and CDR2 (germline): SEHNR, FQNEAQ (reference sequence). This CDR3 is built from 14 residues. Here the CDR3 DNA reads TGTGCCAGCAGCTTAGCGGACCGGAGCTATGGCTACACCTTC. The encoded protein is CASSLADRSYGYTF.

With respect to this clone: Other DNA sequences within the sample encode an identical CDR3. The chain carries TRBV9 and TRBJ2-1, with D unclear. This CDR3 has 12 residues. Germline CDR1 and CDR2: SGDLS and YYNGEE. Trimming stripped 2 bases from V and 4 bases from J, with 4 bases between. Here the CDR3 DNA reads TGTGCCAGCAGCGTGGGATACAATGAGCAGTTCTTC. Encoded protein: CASSVGYNEQFF.

The chain links TRBV5-4 to TRBJ1-4, with D possibly matching TRBD1 (5 bases). Germline V CDR1 and CDR2: SGHNT, YYREEE (reference sequence). Deletions cut 6 bases from V and 0 bases from J, with 18 bases between. This CDR3 is built from 17 residues. Here the CDR3 DNA reads TGTGCCAGCACCCCGCCGGGGGTTTTTGCAACTAATGAAAAACTGTTTTTT. It yields the protein CASTPPGVFATNEKLFF.

The V gene is TRBV14, the J gene TRBJ2-1; 15 bases align to TRBD2. J gave up 8 bases and V 5 bases, and 4 bases lay outside the gene matches. Germline assignment: CDR1 SGHDN and CDR2 FVKESK. The CDR3 is made up of 15 amino acids. CDR3 sequence: CASSLWTSGRDEQFF. CDR3 DNA sequence: TGTGCCAGCAGCTTGTGGACTAGCGGGAGGGATGAGCAGTTCTTC.